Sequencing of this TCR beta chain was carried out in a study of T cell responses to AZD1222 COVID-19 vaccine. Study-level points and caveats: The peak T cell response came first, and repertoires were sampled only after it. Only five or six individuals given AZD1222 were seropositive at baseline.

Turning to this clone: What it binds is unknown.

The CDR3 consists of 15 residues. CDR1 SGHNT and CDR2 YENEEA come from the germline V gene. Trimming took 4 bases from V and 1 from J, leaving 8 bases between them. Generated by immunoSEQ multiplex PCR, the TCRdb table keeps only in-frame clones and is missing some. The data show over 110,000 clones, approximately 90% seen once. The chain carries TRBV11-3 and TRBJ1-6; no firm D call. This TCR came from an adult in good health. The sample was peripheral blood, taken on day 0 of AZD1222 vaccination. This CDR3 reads CASSSRSSYNSPLHF. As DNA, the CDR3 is TGTGCCAGCAGCTCCCGCAGTTCCTATAATTCACCCCTCCACTTT.